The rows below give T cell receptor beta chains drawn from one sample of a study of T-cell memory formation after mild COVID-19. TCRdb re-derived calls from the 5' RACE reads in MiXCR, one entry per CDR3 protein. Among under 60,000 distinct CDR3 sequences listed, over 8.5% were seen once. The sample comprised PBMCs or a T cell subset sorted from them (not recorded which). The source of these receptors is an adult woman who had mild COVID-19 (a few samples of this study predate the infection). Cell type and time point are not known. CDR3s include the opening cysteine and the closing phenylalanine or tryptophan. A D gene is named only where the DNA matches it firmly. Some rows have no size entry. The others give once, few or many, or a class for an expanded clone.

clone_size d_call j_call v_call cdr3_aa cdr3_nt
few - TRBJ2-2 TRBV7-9 CASSLEAGHANTGELFF TGTGCCAGCAGCCTTGAGGCGGGACACGCGAACACCGGGGAGCTGTTTTTT
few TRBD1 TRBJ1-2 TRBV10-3 CAITGTGGGYTF TGTGCCATCACCGGGACAGGGGGAGGCTACACCTTC
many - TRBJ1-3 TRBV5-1 CASSLNRERGNTIYF TGCGCCAGCAGCTTGAACCGGGAGCGAGGAAACACCATATATTTT
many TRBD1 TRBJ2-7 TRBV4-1 CASSQEGQGRSEQYF TGCGCCAGCAGCCAAGAGGGACAGGGGAGAAGCGAGCAGTACTTC
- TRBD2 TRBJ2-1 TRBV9 CASSPRTSGSNGEQFF TGTGCCAGCAGCCCCCGGACTAGCGGGAGTAACGGTGAGCAGTTCTTC
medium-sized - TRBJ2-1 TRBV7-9 CASSLGQGPNEQFF TGTGCCAGCAGCTTAGGCCAAGGTCCTAATGAGCAGTTCTTC
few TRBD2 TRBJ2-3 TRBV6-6 CASSGLAGGSTDTQYF TGTGCCAGCAGTGGACTAGCGGGGGGGAGCACAGATACGCAGTATTTT
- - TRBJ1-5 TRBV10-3 CATSGGREPQHF TGTGCCACCAGTGGGGGGCGGGAGCCCCAGCATTTT
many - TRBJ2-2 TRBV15 CATSSPGQGDTGELFF TGTGCCACCAGCAGCCCGGGGCAGGGAGACACCGGGGAGCTGTTTTTT
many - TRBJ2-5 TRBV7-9 CASSKYQETQYF TGTGCCAGCAGCAAGTACCAAGAGACCCAGTACTTC
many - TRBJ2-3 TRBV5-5 CASSLSSRGAQDTQYF TGTGCCAGCAGCTTGTCATCGCGCGGAGCACAAGATACGCAGTATTTT
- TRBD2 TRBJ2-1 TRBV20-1 CSAGGTSRTVEQFF TGCAGTGCTGGCGGGACTAGCAGGACCGTCGAGCAGTTCTTC
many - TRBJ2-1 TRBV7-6 CASSLVTYSNEQFF TGTGCCAGCAGCTTAGTCACCTACAGTAATGAGCAGTTCTTC
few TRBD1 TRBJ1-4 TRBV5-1 CASSLGQGFANEKLFF TGCGCCAGCAGCTTGGGACAGGGCTTTGCTAATGAAAAACTGTTTTTT
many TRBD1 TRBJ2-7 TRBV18 CASSPTGTGQLYEQYF TGTGCCAGCTCACCTACCGGGACAGGGCAACTCTACGAGCAGTACTTC
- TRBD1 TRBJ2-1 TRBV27 CASRQGRVVNEQFF TGTGCCAGCAGACAGGGGAGAGTTGTCAATGAGCAGTTCTTC
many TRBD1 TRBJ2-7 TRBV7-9 CASSSMTGAYEQYF TGTGCCAGCAGCTCCATGACAGGGGCCTACGAGCAGTACTTC
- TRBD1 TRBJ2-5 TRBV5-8 CASSSRTGGLETQYF TGTGCCAGCAGCTCCCGGACAGGGGGCCTGGAGACCCAGTACTTC
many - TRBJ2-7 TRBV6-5 CASSRYGRTYEQYF TGTGCCAGCAGTCGGTACGGCAGGACCTACGAGCAGTACTTC
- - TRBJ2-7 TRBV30 CAWREDGHEQYF TGTGCCTGGAGGGAGGACGGACACGAGCAGTACTTC
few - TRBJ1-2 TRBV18 CASSPPGGARGYTF TGTGCCAGCTCACCACCGGGAGGGGCGCGTGGCTACACCTTC
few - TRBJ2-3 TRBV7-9 CASSLHGLTPSTDTQYF TGTGCCAGCAGCTTACACGGACTAACCCCTAGCACAGATACGCAGTATTTT
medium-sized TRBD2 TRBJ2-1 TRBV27 CASTTTGGSLLLTNEQFF TGTGCCAGCACCACTACCGGGGGGTCCCTTCTGCTTACCAATGAGCAGTTCTTC
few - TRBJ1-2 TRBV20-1 CSAPDIVYGYTF TGCAGTGCCCCCGATATCGTATATGGCTACACCTTC
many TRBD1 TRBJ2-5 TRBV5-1 CASSLVSQGARGETQYF TGCGCCAGCAGCTTGGTGTCGCAGGGGGCGAGGGGAGAGACCCAGTACTTC